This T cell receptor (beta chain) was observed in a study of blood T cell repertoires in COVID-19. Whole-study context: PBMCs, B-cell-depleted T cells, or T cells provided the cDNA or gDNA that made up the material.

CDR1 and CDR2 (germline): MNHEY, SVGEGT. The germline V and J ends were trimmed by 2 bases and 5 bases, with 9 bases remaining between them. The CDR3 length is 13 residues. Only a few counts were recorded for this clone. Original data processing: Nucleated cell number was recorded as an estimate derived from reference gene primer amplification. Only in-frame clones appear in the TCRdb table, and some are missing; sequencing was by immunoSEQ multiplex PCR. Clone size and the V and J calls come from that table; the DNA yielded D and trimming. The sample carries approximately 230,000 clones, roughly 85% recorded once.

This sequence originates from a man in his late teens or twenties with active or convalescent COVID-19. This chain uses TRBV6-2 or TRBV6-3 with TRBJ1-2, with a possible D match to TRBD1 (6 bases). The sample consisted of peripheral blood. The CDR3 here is CASSYLGGYGYTF. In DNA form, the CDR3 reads TGTGCCAGCAGTTACCTAGGGGGTTATGGCTACACCTTC.